These T cell receptor beta chains were read from a single sample in a study of monozygotic twins with inflammatory bowel disease. TCRdb reprocessed the 5' RACE reads; each CDR3 protein has one entry and no DNA is given. In total, the table holds approximately 150,000 distinct CDR3 sequences. Material for sequencing was blood. The receptors originated from a human donor with ulcerative colitis or Crohn's disease, or a healthy co-twin of an affected twin (not recorded which). CDR3s include the opening cysteine and the closing phenylalanine or tryptophan. Fields, in order: J gene, V gene, CDR3 protein.

TRBJ2-7 TRBV2 CASRMGLAGEEQYF
TRBJ2-5 TRBV7-7 CASSLAVRGPQETQYF
TRBJ2-1 TRBV11-2 CASSFRDEQFF
TRBJ1-3 TRBV7-6 CASSLAQGAGGNTIYF
TRBJ2-2 TRBV9 CASSVEPQGTGELFF
TRBJ1-6 TRBV27 CASSFIPQVSPFHF
TRBJ1-1 TRBV5-4 CASSLRDYENTEAFF
TRBJ1-5 TRBV12-3/TRBV12-4 CASSLEGGNWPQHF
TRBJ1-1 TRBV20-1 CSAIRVPEAFF
TRBJ2-7 TRBV7-2 CASSLSGLANYEQYF
TRBJ2-3 TRBV5-1 CASSLASDSTDTQYF
TRBJ1-1 TRBV6-5 CASSYGQGTEAFF
TRBJ2-3 TRBV20-1 CSARDHGGVTDTQYF
TRBJ2-2 TRBV6-5 CASSYTEREVNTGELFF
TRBJ2-1 TRBV6-5 CASSYDRTYNNEQFF
TRBJ1-2 TRBV20-1 CSARDRHFGYTF
TRBJ2-4 TRBV7-2 CASSLQAAKNMQYF
TRBJ2-1 TRBV5-1 CASSLDRVSSYNEQFF
TRBJ2-7 TRBV19 CASSDRRSYEQYF
TRBJ1-6 TRBV3-1 CASSQGGDYNSPLHF
TRBJ2-2 TRBV5-1 CASSSTDTGELFF
TRBJ2-1 TRBV29-1 CSVEGYKTSYNEQFF
TRBJ1-5 TRBV7-9 CASSSGLENQPQHF
TRBJ1-2 TRBV12-3/TRBV12-4 CASSSWTVANYGYTF
TRBJ2-1 TRBV20-1 CSARVEPQGAWNNEQFF
TRBJ2-5 TRBV5-1 CASSFLYQETQYF